This TCR beta chain appears in the sequencing data of a study of CD8 T cells in Susac syndrome. V dropped 1 base and J dropped 5 bases, with 13 bases sitting between them. This CDR3 comprises 15 residues. A quantity of about 0.5 to 1 ug RNA underwent reverse transcription using random hexamers. TCRdb called the immunoSEQ multiplex PCR reads again in MiXCR, with one record for every CDR3 protein. The sample lists over 150,000 distinct CDR3 sequences, 85% to 95% occurring once. The chain has TRBV12-3 or TRBV12-4 and TRBJ2-3; maybe TRBD1 (5 bases). This TCR was sampled from a human donor with multiple sclerosis. Input material: CD4+ T cells from PBMCs. The CDR3 reads CASSLDRQGQDTQYF. The CDR3 DNA reads as TGTGCCAGCAGTTTAGATCGGCAGGGCCAAGATACGCAGTATTTT.